This record concerns one TCR beta chain sequence. The antigen remains undetermined. The entry originates in a study of T cell responses to AZD1222 COVID-19 vaccine. Data came from immunoSEQ multiplex PCR; TCRdb stores just in-frame clones and leaves some out. The sample lists approximately 200,000 clones; roughly 94% were seen once. Study results and caveats: Nearly half of spike-specific TCRs reportedly target variant regions that are unmutated in the B.1.351 and B.1.1.7 variants.

Trimming removed 0 bases from V and 3 bases from J, with 13 bases in between. The CDR3 covers 15 residues. CDR1 and CDR2 from the germline V gene are SGHRS and YFSETQ. This chain connects TRBV5-1 to TRBJ2-7, with D perhaps matching TRBD1 (5 bases). The specimen comprised peripheral blood, sampled 28 days after the second dose of the MenACWY control vaccine. This receptor was taken from an adult who received the MenACWY meningococcal vaccine as a control. In nucleotides, the CDR3 is TGCGCCAGCAGCTTGGCGGCAGGGAAATTCTACGAGCAGTACTTC. This codes for CASSLAAGKFYEQYF.